These T cell receptor beta chains were read from a single sample in a study of blood T cell repertoires in COVID-19. Clones were read by immunoSEQ multiplex PCR, and TCRdb kept only the in-frame ones, dropping some. The sample yields around 190,000 clones, about 81% seen once. What was sequenced was PBMCs or T cells enriched from blood (not recorded which). Receptor source: a woman in her twenties or thirties who had recovered from COVID-19. Each CDR3 is given with its conserved first and last residue. A D gene is named only where the DNA matches it firmly.

J: TRBJ2-7; V: TRBV15; D: TRBD2; CDR3: CATSTKTSGYEQYF; DNA: TGTGCCACCAGCACCAAGACTAGCGGCTACGAGCAGTACTTC
J: TRBJ2-2; V: TRBV5-1; D: TRBD2; CDR3: CASSLGLADTGELFF; DNA: TGCGCCAGCAGCTTGGGACTAGCGGATACCGGGGAGCTGTTTTTT
J: TRBJ1-2; V: TRBV9; D: NA; CDR3: CASSVERERDRYGYTF; DNA: TGTGCCAGCAGCGTAGAAAGGGAGAGGGATCGTTATGGCTACACCTTC
J: TRBJ1-4; V: TRBV24-1; D: NA; CDR3: CATSPGGQVLFF; DNA: TGTGCCACCAGTCCTGGGGGACAAGTGCTGTTTTTT
J: TRBJ1-2; V: TRBV2; D: NA; CDR3: CASSEGPGIGYTF; DNA: TGTGCCAGCAGTGAAGGCCCAGGGATCGGCTACACCTTC
J: TRBJ2-4; V: TRBV9; D: TRBD2; CDR3: CASSPHPHTSGGLGAKNIQYF; DNA: TGTGCCAGCAGCCCGCATCCCCATACTAGCGGGGGGCTTGGGGCCAAAAACATTCAGTACTTC
J: TRBJ1-6; V: TRBV2; D: TRBD1; CDR3: CASRDRVWSPLHF; DNA: TGTGCCAGCAGGGACAGGGTATGGTCACCCCTCCACTTT
J: TRBJ2-2; V: TRBV6-4; D: NA; CDR3: CASSDWRYAGELFF; DNA: TGTGCCAGCAGTGATTGGAGGTACGCCGGGGAGCTGTTTTTT
J: TRBJ1-4; V: TRBV9; D: NA; CDR3: CASSPGHATNEKLFF; DNA: TGTGCCAGCAGCCCCGGACACGCAACTAATGAAAAACTGTTTTTT
J: TRBJ2-2; V: TRBV6-6; D: TRBD2; CDR3: CATRGGSGGNTGELFF; DNA: TGTGCCACACGAGGGGGTAGCGGGGGGAACACCGGGGAGCTGTTTTTT
J: TRBJ1-1; V: TRBV28; D: NA; CDR3: CASRVSGTEAFF; DNA: TGTGCCAGCAGGGTGAGCGGCACTGAAGCTTTCTTT
J: TRBJ2-4; V: TRBV28; D: TRBD1; CDR3: CASSWTGTAKNIQYF; DNA: TGTGCCAGCAGCTGGACAGGGACGGCCAAAAACATTCAGTACTTC
J: TRBJ1-1; V: TRBV3-1/TRBV3-2; D: TRBD1; CDR3: CASSPRGLLNTEAFF; DNA: TGTGCCAGCAGCCCTAGGGGGCTCTTGAACACTGAAGCTTTCTTT
J: TRBJ1-1; V: TRBV6-5; D: NA; CDR3: CASSRTQGTEAFF; DNA: TGTGCCAGCAGTAGAACGCAGGGAACTGAAGCTTTCTTT
J: TRBJ2-1; V: TRBV18; D: NA; CDR3: CASSPQGNEQFF; DNA: TGTGCCAGCTCACCCCAGGGTAATGAGCAGTTCTTC
J: TRBJ2-2; V: TRBV28; D: NA; CDR3: CASSFIDSPIGGELFF; DNA: TGTGCCAGCAGTTTCATTGACAGCCCCATCGGCGGGGAGCTGTTTTTT